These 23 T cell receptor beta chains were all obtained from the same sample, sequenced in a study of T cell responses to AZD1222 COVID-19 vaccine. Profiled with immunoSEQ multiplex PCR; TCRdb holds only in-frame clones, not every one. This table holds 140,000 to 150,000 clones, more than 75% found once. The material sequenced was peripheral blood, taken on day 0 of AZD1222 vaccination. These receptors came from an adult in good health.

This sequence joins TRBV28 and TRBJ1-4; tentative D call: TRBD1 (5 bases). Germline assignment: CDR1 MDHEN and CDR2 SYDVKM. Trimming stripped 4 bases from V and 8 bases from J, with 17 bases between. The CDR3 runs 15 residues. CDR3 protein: CASSSPGGVGEKLFF. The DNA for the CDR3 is TGTGCCAGCAGTTCCCCCGGAGGGGTGGGGGAAAAACTGTTTTTT. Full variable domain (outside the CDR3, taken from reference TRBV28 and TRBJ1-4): DVKVTQSSRYLVKRTGEKVFLECVQDMDHENMFWYRQDPGLGLRLIYFSYDVKMKEKGDIPEGYSVSREKKERFSLILESASTNQTSMYLCASSSPGGVGEKLFFGSGTQLSVL.

The CDR3 DNA is TGTGCCAGCAGCTTCCCACTGATGCCGAACACTGAAGCTTTCTTT. Protein sequence: CASSFPLMPNTEAFF. This rearrangement joins TRBV11-2 to TRBJ1-1; D is unresolved. Trimming pared 3 bases from V and 1 base from J, leaving 12 bases between. The germline V gene has CDR1 SGHAT and CDR2 FQNNGV. This CDR3 region has 15 residues.

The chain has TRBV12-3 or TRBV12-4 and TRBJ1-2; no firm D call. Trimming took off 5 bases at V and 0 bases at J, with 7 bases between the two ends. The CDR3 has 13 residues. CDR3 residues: CASSPSTNYGYTF. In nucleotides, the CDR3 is TGTGCCAGCAGTCCCTCTACTAACTATGGCTACACCTTC.

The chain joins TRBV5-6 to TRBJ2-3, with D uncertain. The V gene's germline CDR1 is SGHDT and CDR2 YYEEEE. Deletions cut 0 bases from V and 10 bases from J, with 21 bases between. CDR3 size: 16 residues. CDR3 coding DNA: TGTGCCAGCAGCTTGGCCGAGGTTAGGCAAAGATATCCGCAGTATTTT. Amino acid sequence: CASSLAEVRQRYPQYF.

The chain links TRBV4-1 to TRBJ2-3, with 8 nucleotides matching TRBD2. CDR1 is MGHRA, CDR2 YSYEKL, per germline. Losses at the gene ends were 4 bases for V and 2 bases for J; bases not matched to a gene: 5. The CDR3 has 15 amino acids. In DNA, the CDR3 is TGCGCCAGCAGCCCCGGGAGGGGCGACACAGATACGCAGTATTTT. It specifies CASSPGRGDTDTQYF.

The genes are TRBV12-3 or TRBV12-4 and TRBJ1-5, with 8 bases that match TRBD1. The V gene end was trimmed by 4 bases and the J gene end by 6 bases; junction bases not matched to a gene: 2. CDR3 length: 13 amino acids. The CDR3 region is CASSSQGAQPQHF. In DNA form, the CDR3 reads TGTGCCAGCAGTTCGCAGGGGGCTCAGCCCCAGCATTTT.

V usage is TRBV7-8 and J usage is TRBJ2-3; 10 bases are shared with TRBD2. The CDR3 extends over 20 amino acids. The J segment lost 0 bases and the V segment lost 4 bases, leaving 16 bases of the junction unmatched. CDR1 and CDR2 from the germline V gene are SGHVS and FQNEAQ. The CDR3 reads CASSSFASGGSGGSTDTQYF. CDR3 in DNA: TGTGCCAGCAGCTCCTTTGCTAGCGGGGGTTCGGGGGGTAGCACAGATACGCAGTATTTT. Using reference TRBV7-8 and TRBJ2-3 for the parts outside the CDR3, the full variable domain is GAGVSQSPRYKVAKRGQDVALRCDPISGHVSLFWYQQALGQGPEFLTYFQNEAQLDKSGLPSDRFFAERPEGSVSTLKIQRTQQEDSAVYLCASSSFASGGSGGSTDTQYFGPGTRLTVL.

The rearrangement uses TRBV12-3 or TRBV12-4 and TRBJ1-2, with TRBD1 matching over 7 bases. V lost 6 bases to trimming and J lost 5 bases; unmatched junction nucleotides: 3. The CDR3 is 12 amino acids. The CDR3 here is CASRGDSYGYTF. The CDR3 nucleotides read TGTGCCAGCAGAGGGGACAGTTATGGCTACACCTTC.

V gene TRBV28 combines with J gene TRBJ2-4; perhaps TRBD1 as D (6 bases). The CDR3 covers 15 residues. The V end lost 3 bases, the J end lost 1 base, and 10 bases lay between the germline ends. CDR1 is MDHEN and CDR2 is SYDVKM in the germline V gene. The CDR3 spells CASSFPGHAKNIQYF. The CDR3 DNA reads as TGTGCCAGCAGTTTCCCGGGACACGCCAAAAACATTCAGTACTTC.

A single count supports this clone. The CDR3 region is CASSLALAGSYEQYF. CDR3 DNA: TGTGCCAGCAGCTTAGCACTAGCGGGCTCCTACGAGCAGTACTTC. This sequence joins TRBV5-4 and TRBJ2-7; 9 bases fit TRBD2. Per germline, CDR1 SGHNT and CDR2 YYREEE (reference sequence). V trimming: 2 bases; J trimming: 0 bases; junction bases outside the gene matches: 3. The CDR3 has 15 amino acids.

CDR3 sequence reads: CASSLAGAFTPDTQYF. CDR3 DNA sequence: TGTGCCAGTAGTCTCGCAGGGGCTTTCACCCCAGATACGCAGTATTTT. The V and J genes are TRBV19 and TRBJ2-3, with D perhaps matching TRBD1 (6 bases). Germline CDR1 LNHDA, CDR2 SQIVND (reference sequence). The CDR3 contains 16 residues. V was shortened by 5 bases and J by 4 bases, with 19 bases between the two germline ends.

The DNA of the CDR3 is TGTGCCAGCAGCTCCGGGCTGACTAGCGGGGTTCAAGAGACCCAGTACTTC. The encoded protein is CASSSGLTSGVQETQYF. The chain combines TRBV27 with TRBJ2-5; 11 nucleotides match TRBD2. The CDR3 contains 17 residues. The germline V gene has CDR1 MNHEY and CDR2 SMNVEV (reference sequence). The junction had 11 bases not matched to a gene; V was cut back by 6 bases and J by 2 bases.

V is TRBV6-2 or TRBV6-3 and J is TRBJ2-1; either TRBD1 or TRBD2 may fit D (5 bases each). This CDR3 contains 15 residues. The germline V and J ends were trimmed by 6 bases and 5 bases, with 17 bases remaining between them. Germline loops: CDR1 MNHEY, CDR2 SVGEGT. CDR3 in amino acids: CASRYITGRDNEQFF. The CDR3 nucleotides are TGTGCCAGCAGATACATCACGGGACGGGACAATGAGCAGTTCTTC.

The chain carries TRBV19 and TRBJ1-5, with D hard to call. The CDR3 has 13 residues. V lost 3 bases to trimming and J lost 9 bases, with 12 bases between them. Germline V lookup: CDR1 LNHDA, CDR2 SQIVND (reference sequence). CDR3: CASSMEGSSPQHF. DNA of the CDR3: TGTGCCAGTAGTATGGAGGGTTCGTCGCCCCAGCATTTT.

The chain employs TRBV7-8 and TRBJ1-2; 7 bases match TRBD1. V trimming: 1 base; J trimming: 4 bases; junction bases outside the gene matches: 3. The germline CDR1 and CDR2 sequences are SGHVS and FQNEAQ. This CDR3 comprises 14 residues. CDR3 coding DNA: TGTGCCAGCAGCTTAGGGGGGACAGCCTATGGCTACACCTTC. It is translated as CASSLGGTAYGYTF.

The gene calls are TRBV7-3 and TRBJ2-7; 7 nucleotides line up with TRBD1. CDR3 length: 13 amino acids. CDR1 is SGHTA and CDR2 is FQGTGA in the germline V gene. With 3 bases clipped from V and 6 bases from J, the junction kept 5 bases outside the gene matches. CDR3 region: CASSFRTGGEQYF. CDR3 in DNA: TGTGCCAGCAGCTTCAGGACAGGAGGCGAGCAGTACTTC.

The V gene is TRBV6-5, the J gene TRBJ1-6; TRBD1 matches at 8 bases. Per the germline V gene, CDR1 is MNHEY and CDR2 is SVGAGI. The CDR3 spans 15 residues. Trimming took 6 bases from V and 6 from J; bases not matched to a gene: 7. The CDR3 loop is CASRVDRGGNSPLHF. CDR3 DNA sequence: TGTGCCAGCAGGGTTGACAGGGGAGGTAATTCACCCCTCCACTTT.

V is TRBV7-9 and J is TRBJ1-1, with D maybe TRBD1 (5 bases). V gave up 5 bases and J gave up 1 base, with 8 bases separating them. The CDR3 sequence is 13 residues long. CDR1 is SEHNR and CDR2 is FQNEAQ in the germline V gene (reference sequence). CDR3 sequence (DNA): TGTGCCAGCAGCCGGACAACGAACACTGAAGCTTTCTTT. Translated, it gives CASSRTTNTEAFF.

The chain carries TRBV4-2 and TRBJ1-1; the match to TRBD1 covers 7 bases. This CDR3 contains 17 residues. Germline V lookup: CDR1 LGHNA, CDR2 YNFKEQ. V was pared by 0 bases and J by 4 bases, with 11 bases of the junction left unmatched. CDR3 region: CASSQEVTTGLSTEAFF. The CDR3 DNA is TGTGCCAGCAGCCAAGAGGTTACGACAGGGTTAAGCACTGAAGCTTTCTTT.

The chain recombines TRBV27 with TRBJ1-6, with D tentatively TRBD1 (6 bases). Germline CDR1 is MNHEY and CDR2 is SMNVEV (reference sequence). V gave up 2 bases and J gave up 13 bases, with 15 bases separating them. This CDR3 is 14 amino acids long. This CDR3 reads CASSLRGAFRPLHF. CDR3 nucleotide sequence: TGTGCCAGCAGTTTAAGGGGGGCATTTCGTCCCCTCCACTTT.

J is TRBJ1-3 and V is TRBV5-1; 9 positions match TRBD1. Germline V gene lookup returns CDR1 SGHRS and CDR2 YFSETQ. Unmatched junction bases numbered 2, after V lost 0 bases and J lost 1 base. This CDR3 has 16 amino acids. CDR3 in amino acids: CASSLEGTGSGNTIYF. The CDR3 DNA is TGCGCCAGCAGCTTGGAGGGGACAGGGTCTGGAAACACCATATATTTT.

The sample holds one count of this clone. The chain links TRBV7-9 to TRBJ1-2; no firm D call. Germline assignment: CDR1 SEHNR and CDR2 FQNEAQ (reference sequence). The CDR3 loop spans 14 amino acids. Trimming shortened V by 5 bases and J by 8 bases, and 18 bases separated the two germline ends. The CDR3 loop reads CASSLWRSDSGYTF. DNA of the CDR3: TGTGCCAGCAGCCTCTGGCGTTCCGATTCCGGCTACACCTTC.

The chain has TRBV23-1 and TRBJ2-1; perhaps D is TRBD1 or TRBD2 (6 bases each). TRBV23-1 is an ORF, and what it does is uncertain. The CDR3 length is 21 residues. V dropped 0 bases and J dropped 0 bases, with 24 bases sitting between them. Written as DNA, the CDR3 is TGCGCCAGCAGTCAATCGAACCTTAAACCGGGACACGGGAGCTCCTACAATGAGCAGTTCTTC. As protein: CASSQSNLKPGHGSSYNEQFF.